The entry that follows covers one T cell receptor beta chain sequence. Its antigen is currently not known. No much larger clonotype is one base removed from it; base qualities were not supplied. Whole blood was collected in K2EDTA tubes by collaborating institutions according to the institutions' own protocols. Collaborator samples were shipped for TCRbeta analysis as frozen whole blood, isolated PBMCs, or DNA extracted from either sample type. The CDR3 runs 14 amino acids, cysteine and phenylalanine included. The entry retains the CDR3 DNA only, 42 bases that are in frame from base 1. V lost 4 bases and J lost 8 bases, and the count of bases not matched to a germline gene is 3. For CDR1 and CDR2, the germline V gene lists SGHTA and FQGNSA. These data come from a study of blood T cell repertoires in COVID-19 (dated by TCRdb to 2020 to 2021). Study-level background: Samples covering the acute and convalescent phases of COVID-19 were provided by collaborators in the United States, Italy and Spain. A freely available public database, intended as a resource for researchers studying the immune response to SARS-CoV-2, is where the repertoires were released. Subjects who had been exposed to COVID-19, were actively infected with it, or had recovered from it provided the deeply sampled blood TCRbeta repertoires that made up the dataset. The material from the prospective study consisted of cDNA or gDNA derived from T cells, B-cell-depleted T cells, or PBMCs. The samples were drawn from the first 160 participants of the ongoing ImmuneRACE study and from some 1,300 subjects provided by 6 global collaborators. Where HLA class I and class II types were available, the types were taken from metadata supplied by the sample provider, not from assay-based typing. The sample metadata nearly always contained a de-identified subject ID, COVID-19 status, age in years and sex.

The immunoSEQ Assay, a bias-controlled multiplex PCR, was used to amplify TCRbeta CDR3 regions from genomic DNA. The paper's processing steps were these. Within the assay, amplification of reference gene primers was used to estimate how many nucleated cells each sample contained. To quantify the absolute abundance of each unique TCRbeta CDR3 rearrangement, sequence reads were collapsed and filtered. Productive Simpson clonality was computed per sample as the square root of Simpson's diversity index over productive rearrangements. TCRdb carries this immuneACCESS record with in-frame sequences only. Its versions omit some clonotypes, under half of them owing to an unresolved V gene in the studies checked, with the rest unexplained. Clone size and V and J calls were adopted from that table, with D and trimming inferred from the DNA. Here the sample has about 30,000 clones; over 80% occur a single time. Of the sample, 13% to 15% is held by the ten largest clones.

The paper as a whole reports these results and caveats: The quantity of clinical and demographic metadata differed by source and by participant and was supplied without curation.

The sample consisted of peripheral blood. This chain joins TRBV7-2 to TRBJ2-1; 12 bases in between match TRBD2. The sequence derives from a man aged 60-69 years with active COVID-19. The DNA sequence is TGTGCCAGCAGCTGGACTAGCGGGATGTATGAGCAGTTCTTC. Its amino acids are CASSWTSGMYEQFF.